These 14 T cell receptor beta chains originate from one sample sequenced in a study of cytomegalovirus exposure and HLA in healthy donors (dated by TCRdb to 2016 to 2017). Receptor libraries were prepared by the immunoSEQ multiplex PCR assay. A mixture of 60 forward primers for TCR Vbeta segments and 13 reverse primers for TCR Jbeta segments was used in the multiplex PCR. TCRdb provides this immuneACCESS table in a form limited to in-frame rearrangements. Some clones are lacking; in checked studies, under half of them reflect an unresolved V gene, and why the rest are absent is not known. Within this sample are 150,000 to 200,000 clones, with roughly 87% of them counted one time only. Of the sample, less than 0.3% falls within the top ten clones. Sequences were obtained from PBMCs. The source is a girl under three years old in good health and CMV-seronegative.

The rearrangement uses TRBV30 and TRBJ2-1; 13 bases are a match to TRBD2. This CDR3 has 16 amino acids. V trimming: 6 bases; J trimming: 2 bases; junction bases outside the gene matches: 7. CDR1 is GTSNPN, CDR2 SVGIG, per germline (reference sequence). Here the CDR3 reads CACRLAGGTTYNEQFF. For the CDR3, the DNA is TGTGCCTGTAGACTAGCGGGAGGCACCACCTACAATGAGCAGTTCTTC.

The V gene is TRBV4-1, the J gene TRBJ2-1, with TRBD2 matching over 7 bases. V shed 0 bases and J 7 bases; nucleotides not matched to a gene: 6. CDR3 length equals 15 residues. Germline V gene data show CDR1 as MGHRA and CDR2 as YSYEKL. The CDR3 DNA sequence: TGCGCCAGCAGCCAAGAAATGAGGGAGGGAAATGAGCAGTTCTTC. Protein sequence: CASSQEMREGNEQFF.

This clone was picked up one time. The CDR3 DNA reads as TGTGCCATCACCGGGGGAGCAGATACGCAGTATTTT. Residues: CAITGGADTQYF. V usage is TRBV10-3 and J usage is TRBJ2-3; maybe TRBD2 (6 bases). The germline V gene has CDR1 ENHRY and CDR2 SYGVKD. The ends were cut back, 7 bases at V and 4 bases at J, with 9 bases in the middle. This CDR3 has 12 amino acids.

The chain links TRBV25-1 to TRBJ1-1; D is ambiguous. The CDR3 sequence is 15 residues long. From germline, CDR1 is MGHDK and CDR2 SYGVNS. V dropped 1 base and J dropped 2 bases, with 11 bases sitting between them. The CDR3, as DNA: TGTGCCAGCAGTGAATTTCGGGGAGGTAACACTGAAGCTTTCTTT. Translating it yields CASSEFRGGNTEAFF.

This chain uses TRBV5-4 with TRBJ1-2; TRBD1 aligns across 8 bases. The CDR3 has 18 residues. After removal of 4 bases from V and 7 bases from J, the junction contained 21 bases not matched to a gene. From germline, CDR1 is SGHNT and CDR2 YYREEE (reference sequence). The CDR3 DNA reads TGTGCCAGCAGCAACACCGGGACAGGCTATGGCCGTCCAGGTGGCTACACCTTC. This codes for CASSNTGTGYGRPGGYTF.

This chain links TRBV6-5 with TRBJ1-1, with D unclear. Per germline, CDR1 MNHEY and CDR2 SVGAGI. Between the trimmed V and J ends, which lost 6 bases and 1 base, there was a span of 3 bases. This CDR3 is built from 11 residues. CDR3 nucleotides: TGTGCCAGCAGCGGGAACACTGAAGCTTTCTTT. Translation gives CASSGNTEAFF.

V is TRBV9 and J is TRBJ2-5, with 11 nucleotides matching TRBD2. The germline gives CDR1 SGDLS, CDR2 YYNGEE. The CDR3 contains 16 residues. The V segment lost 4 bases and the J segment 3 bases; nucleotides outside the gene matches: 8. CDR3: CASSHASGGTEETQYF. The CDR3 DNA sequence: TGTGCCAGCAGCCATGCTAGCGGGGGGACGGAAGAGACCCAGTACTTC.

Written as DNA, the CDR3 is TGTGCCAGCAGTGAAGGGACAGCCTACGAGCAGTACTTC. Residues: CASSEGTAYEQYF. V gene TRBV6-1 combines with J gene TRBJ2-7, with D perhaps TRBD1 (6 bases). The CDR3 has 13 amino acids. CDR1 is MNHNS, CDR2 SASEGT, per germline. Trimming cost V 1 base and J 2 bases, with 6 bases left between them.

This clone has a handful of counts. The chain is built from TRBV7-6 and TRBJ2-7; the match to TRBD2 covers 8 bases. Per germline, CDR1 SGHVS and CDR2 FNYEAQ. The junction had 11 bases not matched to a gene; V was cut back by 5 bases and J by 2 bases. The CDR3 spans 16 residues. The CDR3 is CASSAQPTSGPYEQYF. CDR3 DNA: TGTGCCAGCAGCGCGCAACCTACTAGCGGTCCCTACGAGCAGTACTTC.

This rearrangement joins TRBV2 to TRBJ2-7; TRBD2 aligns across 12 bases. This CDR3 has 15 amino acids. The V gene end was trimmed by 7 bases and the J gene end by 5 bases; junction bases not matched to a gene: 9. Germline V gene sequence: CDR1 SNHLY, CDR2 FYNNEI. CDR3 coding DNA: TGTGCCAGCACTCCCCTAGCGGGAGGGCCCCACGAGCAGTACTTC. Translation gives CASTPLAGGPHEQYF.

The rearrangement uses TRBV9 and TRBJ2-2; D perhaps matches TRBD2 (6 bases). The V end was cut by 2 bases, the J end by 1 base, with 12 bases between. The CDR3 has 16 amino acids. Germline V gene data show CDR1 as SGDLS and CDR2 as YYNGEE. This CDR3 reads CASSVPRDLNTGELFF. In nucleotides, the CDR3 is TGTGCCAGCAGCGTCCCCCGGGACTTGAACACCGGGGAGCTGTTTTTT.

The chain carries TRBV27 and TRBJ2-1, with 9 positions matching TRBD1. Germline CDR1 reads MNHEY; CDR2 reads SMNVEV (reference sequence). V was clipped by 6 bases and J by 8 bases; unmatched bases: 5. This CDR3 is built from 13 residues. In DNA form, the CDR3 reads TGTGCCAGCAGCCGTACAGGGGGCGATGAGCAGTTCTTC. It specifies CASSRTGGDEQFF.

In the case of this clone: This CDR3 is also generated by other DNA sequences in the sample. The chain recombines TRBV5-6 with TRBJ2-7; TRBD2 matches 8 bases. CDR3 size: 14 residues. V shed 2 bases and J 4 bases; nucleotides not matched to a gene: 5. The germline gives CDR1 SGHDT, CDR2 YYEEEE. CDR3 sequence (DNA): TGTGCCAGCAGCTTTCGGGGGGGAAATTACGAGCAGTACTTC. Translated, it gives CASSFRGGNYEQYF.

The chain links TRBV18 to TRBJ2-2, with D uncertain. The CDR3 consists of 15 residues. Trimming cost V 2 bases and J 2 bases, with 9 bases left between them. Germline V lookup: CDR1 KGHSH, CDR2 LQKENI. The CDR3 reads CASSPSRSNTGELFF. DNA of the CDR3: TGTGCCAGCTCACCATCCAGGTCCAACACCGGGGAGCTGTTTTTT.